Following are 25 T cell receptor beta chains from one sample sequenced in a study of blood T cells in healthy people across ages. PCR was performed a second time for roughly 7 to 11 cycles using a sample-barcoded 5' primer and a J-beta primer mix. TCRdb reanalysed the 5' RACE reads using MiXCR and keeps one entry per CDR3 protein. The sample carries about 1.5 million distinct CDR3 sequences, 35% to 45% recorded once. The sample consisted of blood. These TCRs come from a woman in her late teens or twenties in good health.

This clonotype was counted a single time. This chain links TRBV27 with TRBJ2-4, with a tentative D call TRBD2 (6 bases). The closer fit of TRBJ2-7 to the DNA end suggests the J call may be wrong. Germline-derived CDR1 and CDR2 are MNHEY and SMNVEV (reference sequence). The CDR3 is 13 residues long. The CDR3 sequence is CASSAGLFYEQYF. The CDR3 nucleotides read TGTGCCAGCAGTGCGGGACTTTTCTACGAGCAGTACTTC.

The chain links TRBV11-2 to TRBJ2-5; the match to TRBD1 covers 9 bases. The DNA matches TRBJ2-7 better at its end, which makes the J call doubtful. CDR1 is SGHAT and CDR2 is FQNNGV in the germline V gene. The CDR3 spans 14 residues. CDR3 in DNA: TGTGCCAGCAGCAACGGACAGGGGACTGACGAGCAGTACTTC. Translating gives CASSNGQGTDEQYF.

In nucleotides, the CDR3 is TGCAGCGTTGCGACAGGGGCCAATGAGCAGTACTTC. As protein: CSVATGANEQYF. The V call is TRBV29-1, the J call TRBJ2-5; TRBD1 matches 8 bases. Germline V gene lookup returns CDR1 SQVTM and CDR2 ANQGSEA. With 4 bases clipped from V and 11 bases from J, the junction kept 9 bases outside the gene matches. This CDR3 contains 12 residues.

The J gene is TRBJ1-2, the V gene TRBV28; the D gene is possibly TRBD1 (6 bases). V lost 6 bases, J lost 5 bases, and 16 bases lay in between. Germline CDR1 and CDR2: MDHEN and SYDVKM. The CDR3 covers 14 residues. CDR3 amino acids: CASRSGQPPYGYTF. In DNA, the CDR3 is TGTGCCAGCAGGAGCGGACAGCCCCCATATGGCTACACCTTC.

CDR3 nucleotides: TGTGCCAGCAGTTACCAAGGCAGGGTCACCGGGGAGCTGTTTTTT. Translation gives CASSYQGRVTGELFF. The genes are TRBV6-2 or TRBV6-3 and TRBJ2-2; D possibly corresponds to TRBD1 (5 bases). The V end lost 2 bases, the J end lost 4 bases, and 11 bases lay between the germline ends. Germline lookup yields CDR1 MNHEY and CDR2 SVGEGT. CDR3 length: 15 amino acids.

The chain couples TRBV9 to TRBJ2-2, with TRBD2 matching 11 bases. The length of the CDR3 is 13 residues. Germline CDR1 is SGDLS and CDR2 is YYNGEE. V was clipped by 3 bases and J by 8 bases; unmatched bases: 0. The CDR3 region is CASSGLAGGELFF. In DNA form, the CDR3 reads TGTGCCAGCAGCGGACTAGCGGGAGGGGAGCTGTTTTTT.

V usage is TRBV3-1 and J usage is TRBJ1-5; tentative D call: TRBD1 (6 bases). The CDR3 length is 15 residues. V lost 2 bases, J lost 3 bases, and 11 bases lay in between. Germline assignment: CDR1 LGHDT and CDR2 YNNKEL (reference sequence). CDR3 coding DNA: TGTGCCAGCAGCCAAAATCCGGGACACAATCAGCCCCAGCATTTT. It specifies CASSQNPGHNQPQHF. Combining the CDR3 with reference TRBV3-1 and TRBJ1-5 gives the whole variable domain DTAVSQTPKYLVTQMGNDKSIKCEQNLGHDTMYWYKQDSKKFLKIMFSYNNKELIINETVPNRFSPKSPDKAHLNLHINSLELGDSAVYFCASSQNPGHNQPQHFGDGTRLSIL.

The chain is built from TRBV9 and TRBJ2-3; D not resolved. The CDR3 extends over 13 amino acids. Germline values: CDR1 SGDLS, CDR2 YYNGEE. The ends were cut back, 0 bases at V and 2 bases at J, with 4 bases in the middle. CDR3 amino acids: CASSVDFTDTQYF. As DNA, the CDR3 is TGTGCCAGCAGCGTAGATTTCACAGATACGCAGTATTTT.

This clonotype appeared once. The genes are TRBV4-1 and TRBJ1-5, with D possibly being TRBD1 (6 bases). CDR1 MGHRA and CDR2 YSYEKL come from the germline V gene. The ends were cut back, 3 bases at V and 6 bases at J, with 12 bases in the middle. CDR3 size: 14 residues. The CDR3 DNA reads TGCGCCAGCAGCCATTGGGGGCAGGGTCAGCCCCAGCATTTT. Protein sequence: CASSHWGQGQPQHF.

In its sample, this clonotype was seen a few times. CDR3 DNA: TGCAGCGTTGAAAATACAGGGGGAGACGGCTACACCTTC. Encoded protein: CSVENTGGDGYTF. The chain carries TRBV29-1 and TRBJ1-2; 8 bases match TRBD1. The trim removed 2 bases at V and 8 bases at J, leaving 7 bases unmatched. From germline, CDR1 is SQVTM and CDR2 ANQGSEA. The CDR3 spans 13 residues.

This clonotype came up a few times. The rearrangement joins TRBV2 to TRBJ2-7; D not certain. The ends were cut back, 3 bases at V and 6 bases at J, with 9 bases in the middle. The CDR3 has 12 amino acids. Germline CDR1 reads SNHLY; CDR2 reads FYNNEI. CDR3 amino acids: CASSDDGGEQYF. Here the CDR3 DNA reads TGTGCCAGCAGTGATGACGGCGGCGAGCAGTACTTC.

CDR3 sequence reads: CASSFKLAGWTYEQYF. The CDR3, as DNA: TGTGCCAGCAGTTTCAAACTAGCGGGGTGGACCTACGAGCAGTACTTC. The chain employs TRBV28 and TRBJ2-5, with TRBD2 matching over 10 bases. The DNA end lines up better with TRBJ2-7; the J call may be wrong. Germline CDR1 MDHEN, CDR2 SYDVKM. CDR3 length: 16 amino acids.

The chain links TRBV20-1 to TRBJ2-7; D might be TRBD2 (6 bases). Germline V lookup: CDR1 DFQATT, CDR2 SNEGSKA (reference sequence). V lost 6 bases and J lost 4, with 10 bases in between. This CDR3 is built from 11 residues. The CDR3 DNA reads as TGCAGTGCACTAGCTAGTTACGAGCAGTACTTC. The encoded protein is CSALASYEQYF.

This sequence joins TRBV7-2 and TRBJ2-7, with TRBD2 matching 8 bases. This CDR3 region has 18 residues. Trimming removed 4 bases from V and 4 bases from J; junction bases left unmatched: 18. Per the germline V gene, CDR1 is SGHTA and CDR2 is FQGNSA. CDR3 loop: CASSSTGTRGSRPYEQYF. CDR3 DNA sequence: TGTGCCAGCAGCTCGACCGGGACTAGAGGCTCGAGGCCATACGAGCAGTACTTC.

The V gene is TRBV20-1, the J gene TRBJ2-2; a weak D match, TRBD2 (5 bases). Germline loops: CDR1 DFQATT, CDR2 SNEGSKA (reference sequence). Trimming pared 7 bases from V and 2 bases from J, leaving 11 bases between. The CDR3 length is 13 residues. The CDR3 protein is CSVSGNNTGELFF. CDR3 DNA sequence: TGCAGTGTTTCGGGAAACAACACCGGGGAGCTGTTTTTT.

This chain links TRBV27 with TRBJ2-1, with 8 positions matching TRBD2. The CDR3 has 15 residues. The trim removed 6 bases at V and 8 bases at J, leaving 12 bases unmatched. CDR1 is MNHEY, CDR2 SMNVEV, per germline (reference sequence). CDR3 sequence: CASRAGTSSFDEQFF. The CDR3 DNA follows: TGTGCCAGCAGGGCCGGGACTAGTTCGTTCGATGAGCAGTTCTTC.

V gene TRBV5-1 combines with J gene TRBJ2-2; the D is unclear. Germline CDR1 and CDR2: SGHRS and YFSETQ. V gave up 2 bases and J gave up 3 bases, with 5 bases separating them. This CDR3 comprises 13 residues. CDR3 nucleotide sequence: TGCGCCAGCAGCTTTGATTACACCGGGGAGCTGTTTTTT. Protein: CASSFDYTGELFF.

The chain couples TRBV21-1 to TRBJ1-5. TRBV21-1 has pseudogene status. This CDR3 has 15 residues. The CDR3 DNA sequence: TGTGCCAGCAGCAAAGGAGGGACCCGGAGGCAGCCCCAGCATTTT. Its translation is CASSKGGTRRQPQHF.

The chain joins TRBV7-9 to TRBJ2-1; 12 nucleotides match TRBD2. In germline, CDR1 is SEHNR, CDR2 FQNEAQ (reference sequence). The CDR3 loop spans 16 amino acids. With 5 bases clipped from V and 9 bases from J, the junction kept 11 bases outside the gene matches. CDR3 amino acids: CASSEPTSGSYSEQFF. CDR3 DNA sequence: TGTGCCAGCAGCGAACCGACTAGCGGGAGTTATAGTGAGCAGTTCTTC.

The J gene is TRBJ1-2, the V gene TRBV5-6; D remains unclear. V was shortened by 7 bases and J by 4 bases, with 20 bases between the two germline ends. Germline CDR1 and CDR2: SGHDT and YYEEEE. CDR3 length equals 15 residues. CDR3 nucleotide sequence: TGTGCCAGCGTTACGGCGGAGAGAGTCTTCTATGGCTACACCTTC. Encoded protein: CASVTAERVFYGYTF.

This chain connects TRBV4-1 to TRBJ2-1, with TRBD2 matching 10 bases. Germline V gives CDR1 MGHRA, CDR2 YSYEKL. This CDR3 contains 15 residues. V trimming: 2 bases; J trimming: 8 bases; junction bases outside the gene matches: 6. CDR3 amino acids: CASSQPTSGVDEQFF. CDR3 DNA sequence: TGCGCCAGCAGCCAACCCACTAGCGGGGTCGATGAGCAGTTCTTC.

The chain uses TRBV12-3 or TRBV12-4 and TRBJ1-2; D may be TRBD1 (6 bases). The CDR3 has 13 residues. The V and J ends lost 6 bases and 8 bases respectively, with 16 bases between them. CDR3 coding DNA: TGTGCCAGCAGCCTAGGGGGGAAAGGAGGCTACACCTTC. This codes for CASSLGGKGGYTF.

This clonotype occurred a few times. The chain employs TRBV20-1 and TRBJ1-2; D is undetermined. V dropped 6 bases and J dropped 0 bases, with 11 bases sitting between them. The CDR3 is 13 residues long. Germline V gene lookup returns CDR1 DFQATT and CDR2 SNEGSKA (reference sequence). The chain's CDR3 is CSADPPANYGYTF. The DNA for the CDR3 is TGCAGTGCCGACCCACCCGCTAACTATGGCTACACCTTC.

The rearrangement joins TRBV7-2 to TRBJ2-4; D ambiguous. The CDR3 is 14 amino acids. CDR1 is SGHTA, CDR2 FQGNSA, per germline. Trimming removed 5 bases at V and 3 bases at J, with 11 bases between. The CDR3 nucleotides read TGTGCCAGCAGCGTTTGGTGGGACAAAAACATTCAGTACTTC. This codes for CASSVWWDKNIQYF.

Concerning this clonotype itself: One end of the junction is discordant with germline, which a read error may explain. This rearrangement joins TRBV10-3 to TRBJ2-5; a possible D gene is TRBD2 (5 bases). Germline V gives CDR1 ENHRY, CDR2 SYGVKD. The CDR3 contains 15 residues. The CDR3 nucleotides are TGTTCCATCAGTGACCGGGGAATGCCCCAAGAGACCCAGTACTTC. Protein: CSISDRGMPQETQYF.